This is a list of T cell receptor beta chains from one sample in a study of T cells after yellow fever vaccination. TCRdb recomputed calls from the 5' RACE reads with MiXCR, one row per CDR3 protein. This sample has 50,000 or so distinct CDR3 sequences, with about 6.3% found just once. Sequences were derived from CD8+ T cells not binding an NS4B(214-222) dextramer, sorted from PBMCs, sampled 45 days after the first yellow fever vaccination. The origin of the receptors is a man younger than 30 who received the YFV17D yellow fever vaccine. Both conserved end residues are part of each CDR3. D genes are given only for firm matches. Some rows have no size entry. The others give once, few or many, or a class for an expanded clone.

length	V	J	D	size	DNA	CDR3
14	TRBV12-3/TRBV12-4	TRBJ1-5	-	many	TGTGCCAGCAGTTTGACGGGACCGGGGGAGCCCCAGCATTTT	CASSLTGPGEPQHF
13	TRBV6-5	TRBJ2-3	-	many	TGTGCCAGCAGTTACGGGGTCACAGATACGCAGTATTTT	CASSYGVTDTQYF
18	TRBV2	TRBJ1-6	-	few	TGTGCCAGCATCGCTCAAAGGGGGGACTACTCCTATAATTCACCCCTCCACTTT	CASIAQRGDYSYNSPLHF
14	TRBV6-4	TRBJ2-1	TRBD1	many	TGTGCCAGCAGTGACTCCCCAGGGGGCAATGAGCAGTTCTTC	CASSDSPGGNEQFF
16	TRBV7-6	TRBJ1-4	-	-	TGTGCCAGCAGCCCAGATATAAACCTGGACATAAGAAAACTGTTTTTT	CASSPDINLDIRKLFF
16	TRBV19	TRBJ2-5	TRBD2	many	TGTGCCAGTAGTATTTGGGGACTAGACGCACAAGAGACCCAGTACTTC	CASSIWGLDAQETQYF
15	TRBV7-9	TRBJ2-7	-	many	TGTGCCAGCAGCTCACCTGTTACAGGTCTATACGAGCAGTACTTC	CASSSPVTGLYEQYF
17	TRBV6-2/TRBV6-3	TRBJ2-3	TRBD1	-	TGTGCCAGCAGCCTCCCCGGACAGGCCTATGGGACAGATACGCAGTATTTT	CASSLPGQAYGTDTQYF
13	TRBV6-5	TRBJ1-1	-	many	TGTGCCAGCAGTTACTCATCCGCTACTGAAGCTTTCTTT	CASSYSSATEAFF
15	TRBV7-6	TRBJ2-1	TRBD2	many	TGTGCCAGCAGCTTCTCCAGCGGGGGGTTTTTTGAGCAGTTCTTC	CASSFSSGGFFEQFF
16	TRBV7-2	TRBJ2-2	TRBD1	many	TGTGCCAGCAGCTTATCTCACAGGGGCCCGGCCGGGGAGCTGTTTTTT	CASSLSHRGPAGELFF
12	TRBV28	TRBJ2-3	-	many	TGTGCCAGCAGTTTGGGGGGTCCTACGCAGTATTTT	CASSLGGPTQYF
14	TRBV2	TRBJ1-1	-	-	TGTGCCAGCAGTGAAGGGGGGGGGAACACTGAAGCTTTCTTT	CASSEGGGNTEAFF
16	TRBV21-1	TRBJ1-5	-	-	TGTGCCAGCAGCAAAACGCGGGGGGTACCCAATCAGCCCCAGCATTTT	CASSKTRGVPNQPQHF
16	TRBV18	TRBJ2-1	-	few	TGTGCCAGCTCACTACGGACACACGTATCCTACAATGAGCAGTTCTTC	CASSLRTHVSYNEQFF
15	TRBV7-2	TRBJ2-1	-	-	TGTGCCAGCAGCTTAATGCGGGCGGGCTACAATGAGCAGTTCTTC	CASSLMRAGYNEQFF
14	TRBV6-1	TRBJ2-1	-	many	TGTGCCAGCAGCCGACTGGGGACGAACAATGAGCAGTTCTTC	CASSRLGTNNEQFF
15	TRBV9	TRBJ2-1	TRBD2	many	TGTGCCAGCAGCGTAGTCGGGGGGACCTACAATGAGCAGTTCTTC	CASSVVGGTYNEQFF
17	TRBV6-2/TRBV6-3	TRBJ2-2	-	many	TGTGCCAGCAGTTACTCGAGAGGGGGAAAGAACACCGGGGAGCTGTTTTTT	CASSYSRGGKNTGELFF
15	TRBV5-6	TRBJ2-2	-	-	TGTGCCAGCAGCTTGCCAGGGGAGAACACCGGGGAGCTGTTTTTT	CASSLPGENTGELFF
15	TRBV19	TRBJ1-2	TRBD1	once	TGTGCCAGTTGTAGAGGACAGGGACTCTCCTATGGCTACACCTTC	CASCRGQGLSYGYTF
13	TRBV15	TRBJ2-5	-	many	TGTGCCACCAGCAGGGACAGACAAGAGACCCAGTACTTC	CATSRDRQETQYF
14	TRBV27	TRBJ1-5	TRBD1	many	TGTGCCAGCAGGTATACAGGGGGCGGACAGCCCCAGCATTTT	CASRYTGGGQPQHF
19	TRBV15	TRBJ2-5	TRBD2	many	TGTGCCACCAGCAGTTCAGTAGGGCTAGCGGGGGTTTTGGAAGAGACCCAGTACTTC	CATSSSVGLAGVLEETQYF
13	TRBV29-1	TRBJ1-1	TRBD1	many	TGCAGCGTTGATAAGGACAGGGACGATGAAGCTTTCTTT	CSVDKDRDDEAFF
17	TRBV5-1	TRBJ2-5	TRBD2	many	TGCGCCAGCAGCTTCTCCTCTAGCGGGGTTAACCAAGAGACCCAGTACTTC	CASSFSSSGVNQETQYF
16	TRBV12-3/TRBV12-4	TRBJ1-5	TRBD1	few	TGTGCCAGCAGTTTATCCCGGACAGGCTTCAATCAGCCCCAGCATTTT	CASSLSRTGFNQPQHF
12	TRBV4-1	TRBJ2-1	-	few	TGCGCCAGCAGCCCCGGTTCGGGTGAGCAGTTCTTC	CASSPGSGEQFF
15	TRBV4-3	TRBJ2-1	-	many	TGCGCCAGCAGCCAATCCCGAGACCTATACAATGAGCAGTTCTTC	CASSQSRDLYNEQFF
14	TRBV5-1	TRBJ2-3	-	many	TGCGCCAGCAGCTTGGGACAGTCAGGGGATACGCAGTATTTT	CASSLGQSGDTQYF
14	TRBV7-7	TRBJ2-3	TRBD2	few	TGTGCTAGCAGCTGGGGGGGACCCACAGATACGCAGTATTTT	CASSWGGPTDTQYF
19	TRBV9	TRBJ2-1	-	many	TGTGCCAGCAGCGTAGCTACCTGGGAACAGGCCATAACTTACAATGAGCAGTTCTTC	CASSVATWEQAITYNEQFF
13	TRBV3-1	TRBJ2-7	TRBD1	few	TGTGCCAGCAGCCTCGGACAGGGAGGCGAGCAGTACTTC	CASSLGQGGEQYF
14	TRBV5-4	TRBJ2-3	-	many	TGTGCCAGCAGCTTGATGGAGAGCACAGATACGCAGTATTTT	CASSLMESTDTQYF
13	TRBV11-2	TRBJ2-5	-	many	TGTGCCAGCAGAGTGGCGACCCAAGAGACCCAGTACTTC	CASRVATQETQYF
12	TRBV20-1	TRBJ2-3	TRBD2	many	TGCAGTGCTCGGGAGGCCACAGATACGCAGTATTTT	CSAREATDTQYF
15	TRBV6-4	TRBJ2-3	TRBD2	-	TGTGCCAGCAGTGACGGTGCGGGGGGGCAAGATACGCAGTATTTT	CASSDGAGGQDTQYF
17	TRBV3-1	TRBJ1-4	-	few	TGTGCCAGCAGCCAGGTGTCAGGGGACGCAACTAATGAAAAACTGTTTTTT	CASSQVSGDATNEKLFF
14	TRBV7-9	TRBJ2-3	-	many	TGTGCCAGCATACACCGGGAAGTAGAAGATACGCAGTATTTT	CASIHREVEDTQYF
16	TRBV7-9	TRBJ2-7	TRBD2	few	TGTGCCAGCAGCGGGCCCGGAAGCGGGAAAACCTACGAGCAGTACTTC	CASSGPGSGKTYEQYF
16	TRBV4-1	TRBJ2-1	-	many	TGCGCCAGCAGCCAAGATCTCCCGAGCTCCTACAATGAGCAGTTCTTC	CASSQDLPSSYNEQFF
12	TRBV29-1	TRBJ2-5	-	many	TGCAGCGTACCTAGGGACGAAGAGACCCAGTACTTC	CSVPRDEETQYF
15	TRBV4-3	TRBJ1-1	-	many	TGCGCCAGCAGCCAAGATGGTGGGTCCCAGGAGGTGTCTTTCTTT	CASSQDGGSQEVSFF
15	TRBV10-3	TRBJ2-7	-	many	TGTGCCATCAGTGAGTCGGGCAGGGTGAGATACGAGCAGTACTTC	CAISESGRVRYEQYF
16	TRBV7-9	TRBJ1-4	-	-	TGTGCCAGCAGCTTATCCCGCTTCATGAGCGGGGAAAAACTGTTTTTT	CASSLSRFMSGEKLFF
13	TRBV29-1	TRBJ2-3	-	many	TGCAGCGTTCAACCGGGAACCACAGATACGCAGTATTTT	CSVQPGTTDTQYF
15	TRBV11-3	TRBJ2-5	TRBD1	-	TGTGCCAGCAGCACTCCGGGACAGGGGGCTGAGACCCAGTACTTC	CASSTPGQGAETQYF
16	TRBV4-1	TRBJ2-3	TRBD2	many	TGCGCCAGCAGCCCTCTCGGGGCGGGGGGGCCTGATACGCAGTATTTT	CASSPLGAGGPDTQYF
15	TRBV6-1	TRBJ2-1	TRBD2	few	TGTGCCAGCAGTCTAAGCGGGGGGGGGTACAATGAGCAGTTCTTC	CASSLSGGGYNEQFF
13	TRBV20-1	TRBJ2-5	-	many	TGCAGTGCTAGTCTTCCAGATCCGGAGACCCAGTACTTC	CSASLPDPETQYF
16	TRBV12-3/TRBV12-4	TRBJ2-5	TRBD2	many	TGTGCCAGCAGTCCCGGGGGGAGCGGGGGGGAAGAGACCCAGTACTTC	CASSPGGSGGEETQYF
12	TRBV6-2/TRBV6-3	TRBJ2-7	-	few	TGTGCCAGCGGCTTTGGGGCCTACGAGCAGTACTTC	CASGFGAYEQYF
14	TRBV18	TRBJ1-5	-	many	TGTGCCAGCTCACTGGGAGGGCGCAATCAGCCCCAGCATTTT	CASSLGGRNQPQHF
11	TRBV12-3/TRBV12-4	TRBJ2-3	-	medium-sized	TGTGCCAGCAGTTTAACAGATACGCAGTATTTT	CASSLTDTQYF
19	TRBV6-2/TRBV6-3	TRBJ2-1	TRBD2	many	TGTGCCAGCAGTTACCCTAAGAGGACTAGCGGGGACTCCTACAATGAGCAGTTCTTC	CASSYPKRTSGDSYNEQFF